Listed here are 17 T cell receptor beta chains from one sample, sequenced in a study of T cell clones after liver transplantation. The data were produced by immunoSEQ multiplex PCR, yet TCRdb's version contains in-frame clones alone and is incomplete. The table has fewer than 110,000 clones, around 84% seen once. The sample here was CD4+ T cells from blood, taken approximately 45 months after liver transplant. These receptors were obtained from a human patient who received a liver transplant. Some T cells may be the graft donor's.

This clone has only a few counts. This chain uses TRBV11-2 with TRBJ2-1, with 10 bases lining up with TRBD2. CDR1 is SGHAT, CDR2 FQNNGV, per germline. This CDR3 region has 16 residues. V dropped 6 bases and J dropped 3; count of bases not matched to a gene: 8. DNA of the CDR3: TGTGCCAGCAGACCCTCCGGGACTAGCGTCTACAATGAGCAGTTCTTC. Translating it yields CASRPSGTSVYNEQFF.

This chain connects TRBV5-1 to TRBJ2-1; no reliable D call. V was shortened by 1 base and J by 5 bases, with 10 bases between the two germline ends. The CDR3 runs 14 residues. Germline V gives CDR1 SGHRS, CDR2 YFSETQ. CDR3 amino acids: CASSLRWQDNEQFF. The CDR3 DNA is TGCGCCAGCAGCTTGCGATGGCAGGACAATGAGCAGTTCTTC.

The chain employs TRBV30 and TRBJ2-7, with D tentatively TRBD1 (5 bases). This CDR3 has 10 amino acids. Germline V gives CDR1 GTSNPN, CDR2 SVGIG (reference sequence). V was cut by 2 bases and J by 6 bases, with 5 bases left in between. This CDR3 is CAWSRGEQYF. The CDR3 region has the DNA TGTGCCTGGAGTAGGGGCGAGCAGTACTTC.

This chain uses TRBV15 with TRBJ2-3; 7 nucleotides agree with TRBD2. The V gene's germline CDR1 is LNHNV and CDR2 YYDKDF (reference sequence). Unmatched junction bases numbered 9, after V lost 3 bases and J lost 6 bases. This CDR3 comprises 15 residues. CDR3: CATSSRAGVSDTQYF. CDR3 in DNA: TGTGCCACCAGCAGTAGGGCGGGGGTTTCCGATACGCAGTATTTT.

This clone was observed a few times. The genes are TRBV25-1 and TRBJ1-4; D not certain. CDR3 length equals 14 residues. The germline V and J ends were trimmed by 7 bases and 8 bases, with 17 bases remaining between them. Germline lookup yields CDR1 MGHDK and CDR2 SYGVNS. As DNA, the CDR3 is TGTGCCAGCACCAAATCGGGGATAAGAGAAAAACTGTTTTTT. This codes for CASTKSGIREKLFF. Based on the CDR3 plus reference TRBV25-1 and TRBJ1-4, the full variable domain is EADIYQTPRYLVIGTGKKITLECSQTMGHDKMYWYQQDPGMELHLIHYSYGVNSTEKGDLSSESTVSRIRTEHFPLTLESARPSHTSQYLCASTKSGIREKLFFGSGTQLSVL.

The V call is TRBV27, the J call TRBJ2-3, with TRBD1 matching 7 bases. The V segment lost 3 bases and the J segment 7 bases; nucleotides outside the gene matches: 13. The CDR3 contains 16 residues. Germline V gene lookup returns CDR1 MNHEY and CDR2 SMNVEV (reference sequence). The chain's CDR3 is CASSFRGLRTSHTQYF. The CDR3 DNA reads TGTGCCAGCAGTTTTAGGGGGCTCCGGACCAGTCATACGCAGTATTTT.

This sequence joins TRBV27 and TRBJ1-5, with 8 bases aligning to TRBD1. The length of the CDR3 is 15 residues. After removal of 5 bases from V and 5 bases from J, the junction contained 8 bases not matched to a gene. The germline gives CDR1 MNHEY, CDR2 SMNVEV (reference sequence). The CDR3 spells CASSPLDRVDQPQHF. The CDR3 DNA follows: TGTGCCAGCAGTCCCTTGGACAGGGTCGATCAGCCCCAGCATTTT.

In this sample, this clone turned up once. In DNA, the CDR3 is TGTGCCAGCAGTTACTCCCCCGGGGCTCGAGACGAGCAGTACTTC. Translated: CASSYSPGARDEQYF. V and J are TRBV6-6 and TRBJ2-7; perhaps D is TRBD1 or TRBD2 (5 bases each). The CDR3 has 15 residues. Germline V gene sequence: CDR1 MNHNY, CDR2 SVGAGI (reference sequence). Trimming took off 0 bases at V and 5 bases at J, with 14 bases between the two ends.

The V call is TRBV5-6, the J call TRBJ2-3, with TRBD2 as a possible D gene (6 bases). Trimming took off 0 bases at V and 6 bases at J, with 14 bases between the two ends. There are 15 residues in the CDR3. CDR1 is SGHDT and CDR2 is YYEEEE in the germline V gene. The CDR3 sequence: CASSLELLGRDTQYF. In nucleotides, the CDR3 is TGTGCCAGCAGCTTGGAGCTCCTAGGGAGGGATACGCAGTATTTT.

The gene calls are TRBV2 and TRBJ2-7, with D hard to call. Germline V gives CDR1 SNHLY, CDR2 FYNNEI. V gave up 2 bases and J gave up 4 bases, with 3 bases separating them. There are 11 residues in the CDR3. This chain's CDR3 is CASSEWYEQYF. The CDR3 bases are TGTGCCAGCAGTGAATGGTACGAGCAGTACTTC.

V gene TRBV7-8 combines with J gene TRBJ2-5, with D uncertain. CDR1 and CDR2 from the germline V gene are SGHVS and FQNEAQ. This CDR3 has 14 amino acids. Trimming cost V 1 base and J 5 bases, with 11 bases left between them. The CDR3 here is CASSLVHIGETQYF. The CDR3 nucleotides read TGTGCCAGCAGCTTAGTTCACATAGGGGAGACCCAGTACTTC.

V gene TRBV6-5 combines with J gene TRBJ1-1, with D tentatively TRBD1 (6 bases). Germline V lookup: CDR1 MNHEY, CDR2 SVGAGI. This CDR3 contains 13 residues. V gave up 6 bases and J gave up 10 bases, with 18 bases separating them. For the CDR3, the DNA is TGTGCCAGCAGAACTACAGGGACGCGAGGAGCTTTCTTT. Protein sequence: CASRTTGTRGAFF.

This CDR3 is CASSPRGGTGNTIYF. In DNA, the CDR3 is TGTGCCAGCTCACCAAGAGGGGGCACCGGAAACACCATATATTTT. The V call is TRBV18, the J call TRBJ1-3; 7 bases align to TRBD1. Germline V gives CDR1 KGHSH, CDR2 LQKENI. Unmatched junction bases numbered 5, after V lost 2 bases and J lost 4 bases. This CDR3 has 15 residues.

The DNA of the CDR3 is TGTGCCAGCAGCCCCATGGACGTTAGCTCCTACGAGCAGTACTTC. Protein: CASSPMDVSSYEQYF. This sequence joins TRBV9 and TRBJ2-7; D is undetermined. Germline V gene sequence: CDR1 SGDLS, CDR2 YYNGEE. The CDR3 is 15 amino acids. Trimming left V 4 bases short and J 0 bases short, with 14 bases between.

V gene TRBV18 combines with J gene TRBJ2-1; no definite D call. Deletions cut 2 bases from V and 4 bases from J, with 6 bases between. Per germline, CDR1 KGHSH and CDR2 LQKENI. The CDR3 sequence is 13 residues long. This CDR3 reads CASSPLAYNEQFF. The CDR3 coding sequence is TGTGCCAGCTCACCATTGGCTTACAATGAGCAGTTCTTC.

This clone was picked up a small number of times. The chain couples TRBV2 to TRBJ1-6; D is unresolved. Germline CDR1 reads SNHLY; CDR2 reads FYNNEI. The CDR3 has 14 residues. The V gene lost 7 bases and the J gene lost 5 bases, with 12 bases spanning the gap. The DNA for the CDR3 is TGTGCCAGCACCCCCGGGGATAATAATTCACCCCTCCACTTT. Translating it yields CASTPGDNNSPLHF.

The chain joins TRBV19 to TRBJ1-2; D unclear. Germline CDR1 and CDR2: LNHDA and SQIVND (reference sequence). The CDR3 consists of 15 residues. Between the trimmed V and J ends, which lost 7 bases and 0 bases, there was a span of 15 bases. The CDR3 DNA reads as TGTGCCAGTAATAGCTACACGGAAACTAACTATGGCTACACCTTC. Its protein product is CASNSYTETNYGYTF.